One T cell receptor beta chain is described in this entry. The CDR3 covers 12 residues. The V gene's germline CDR1 is MNHEY and CDR2 SVGAGI. Deletions cut 8 bases from V and 7 bases from J, with 9 bases between. In the original analysis: Nucleated cell number was recorded as an estimate derived from reference gene primer amplification. Only in-frame clones appear in the TCRdb table, and some are missing; sequencing was by immunoSEQ multiplex PCR. V and J calls and clone size are those listed in that table; D and trimming were worked out from the DNA. The sample holds around 160,000 clones, about 86% seen once. This entry belongs to a study of blood T cell repertoires in COVID-19. Study details: The United States, Italy and Spain supplied acute and convalescent COVID-19 samples. PBMCs, B-cell-depleted T cells, or T cells were the source of the cDNA or gDNA that made up the material.

The specimen was peripheral blood. This receptor was identified in a man in his sixties with acute or convalescent COVID-19. The V call is TRBV6-5, the J call TRBJ1-6; no reliable D call. CDR3 sequence: CASRPGNSPLHF. CDR3 coding DNA: TGTGCCAGCCGTCCGGGAAATTCACCCCTCCACTTT.